The 29 T cell receptor beta chains listed next were all sequenced from one sample in a study of T-cell memory formation after mild COVID-19. TCRdb re-analysed the 5' RACE reads in MiXCR, keeping a single row per CDR3 protein. The sample has about 180,000 distinct CDR3 sequences; around 16% are singletons. The specimen sequenced was PBMCs or a T cell subset sorted from them (not recorded which). Source of these receptors: an adult woman who had mild COVID-19 (a few samples of this study predate the infection). Cell type and time point are not known.

There are a few counts of this clonotype. One junction end disagrees with the germline gene, perhaps due to a read error. The rearrangement uses TRBV3-1 and TRBJ2-7, with 8 bases that match TRBD1. The V gene's germline CDR1 is LGHDT and CDR2 YNNKEL (reference sequence). The CDR3 loop spans 12 amino acids. Here the CDR3 DNA reads TGTGCCAGCAGCCAAGTGCAGGGACAGGTGGACTTC. This encodes CASSQVQGQVDF.

This clonotype was counted between two and nine times. CDR3 amino acids: CASRLAASTDTQYF. CDR3 in DNA: TGTGCCAGCAGATTGGCGGCAAGCACAGATACGCAGTATTTT. The chain recombines TRBV7-2 with TRBJ2-3; D gene ambiguous. V was cut by 6 bases and J by 0 bases, with 10 bases left in between. This CDR3 region has 14 residues. Germline V lookup: CDR1 SGHTA, CDR2 FQGNSA.

This clonotype was observed a handful of times. The V gene is TRBV6-5, the J gene TRBJ2-2, with D maybe TRBD1 (5 bases). The CDR3 sequence is 14 residues long. CDR1 and CDR2 from the germline V gene are MNHEY and SVGAGI. Between the trimmed V and J ends, which lost 3 bases and 4 bases, there was a span of 9 bases. CDR3 sequence (DNA): TGTGCCAGCAGTTATGGCAGGGTCACCGGGGAGCTGTTTTTT. Encoded protein: CASSYGRVTGELFF.

The table lists this clonotype with a few counts. The V and J genes are TRBV29-1 and TRBJ2-3; TRBD1 aligns across 12 bases. Germline V gene data show CDR1 as SQVTM and CDR2 as ANQGSEA. The CDR3 is made up of 15 amino acids. Trimming cost V 3 bases and J 5 bases; bases outside gene matches: 6. The CDR3 DNA reads TGCAGCGTTGAGATGGGACAGGGGGCATTAGATACGCAGTATTTT. As protein: CSVEMGQGALDTQYF.

DNA of the CDR3: TGTGCCAGCAGTTACGTGTCGGTCTTTTCTGAAGCTTTCTTT. It yields the protein CASSYVSVFSEAFF. The chain combines TRBV6-2 or TRBV6-3 with TRBJ1-1; D gene uncertain. Deletions cut 2 bases from V and 6 bases from J, with 13 bases between. Germline V gene data show CDR1 as MNHEY and CDR2 as SVGEGT. This CDR3 comprises 14 residues.

Many counts were recorded for this clonotype. The chain joins TRBV7-6 to TRBJ1-1, with D possibly being TRBD1 (5 bases). The CDR3 contains 15 residues. Germline-derived CDR1 and CDR2 are SGHVS and FNYEAQ. V was cut by 1 base and J by 0 bases, with 9 bases left in between. The CDR3 loop reads CASSLGPGLNTEAFF. Here the CDR3 DNA reads TGTGCCAGCAGCTTAGGGCCGGGGCTGAACACTGAAGCTTTCTTT.

The chain couples TRBV6-6 to TRBJ2-1; 7 positions match TRBD2. The germline V gene has CDR1 MNHNY and CDR2 SVGAGI (reference sequence). CDR3 length: 14 residues. The ends lost 8 bases at V and 5 bases at J; junction bases unmatched: 9. CDR3 in amino acids: CASHPPGRDNEQFF. The DNA for the CDR3 is TGTGCCAGCCATCCCCCAGGGAGGGACAATGAGCAGTTCTTC.

This rearrangement joins TRBV6-5 to TRBJ1-1; D is possibly TRBD1 (5 bases). V lost 5 bases, J lost 4 bases, and 17 bases lay in between. Germline V gene data show CDR1 as MNHEY and CDR2 as SVGAGI. The CDR3 sequence is 15 residues long. The CDR3 nucleotides read TGTGCCAGCAGTCCTCGACAGATAGGGGTCACTGAAGCTTTCTTT. Translating gives CASSPRQIGVTEAFF.

This clonotype was seen more than once but under ten times. The J gene is TRBJ2-1, the V gene TRBV7-9, with 15 positions matching TRBD2. The germline gives CDR1 SEHNR, CDR2 FQNEAQ (reference sequence). This CDR3 comprises 14 residues. Trimming cost V 3 bases and J 14 bases; bases outside gene matches: 5. The CDR3 loop reads CASSLGTSGGIEFF. The DNA of the CDR3 is TGTGCCAGCAGCTTGGGGACTAGCGGGGGGATAGAGTTCTTC.

Many counts were recorded for this clonotype. The chain couples TRBV5-1 to TRBJ2-5; D assignment may be TRBD1 or TRBD2 (6 bases each). Germline CDR1 reads SGHRS; CDR2 reads YFSETQ. V was trimmed by 5 bases and J by 5 bases, leaving 16 bases between them. The CDR3 runs to 14 residues. The CDR3 sequence is CASRTGGELETQYF. CDR3 in DNA: TGCGCCAGCAGGACAGGCGGGGAATTGGAGACCCAGTACTTC.

The chain links TRBV12-3 or TRBV12-4 to TRBJ1-5; 8 nucleotides match TRBD1. Losses at the gene ends were 5 bases for V and 6 bases for J; bases not matched to a gene: 9. The CDR3 runs 15 residues. CDR3 sequence reads: CASSPPQGAGQPQHF. In nucleotides, the CDR3 is TGTGCCAGCAGTCCGCCCCAGGGGGCGGGTCAGCCCCAGCATTTT.

This clonotype was picked up a small number of times. The chain links TRBV7-2 to TRBJ1-3, with TRBD1 matching over 7 bases. V trimming: 5 bases; J trimming: 5 bases; junction bases outside the gene matches: 3. Germline lookup yields CDR1 SGHTA and CDR2 FQGNSA. The CDR3 contains 13 residues. The CDR3 nucleotides read TGTGCCAGCAGCCGGGACAGCCGAAACACCATATATTTT. Encoded protein: CASSRDSRNTIYF. Full variable domain (rest looked up from reference TRBV7-2 and TRBJ1-3): GAGVSQSPSNKVTEKGKDVELRCDPISGHTALYWYRQSLGQGLEFLIYFQGNSAPDKSGLPSDRFSAERTGGSVSTLTIQRTQQEDSAVYLCASSRDSRNTIYFGEGSWLTVV.

The rearrangement links TRBV7-3 to TRBJ2-1; no reliable D call. Per germline, CDR1 SGHTA and CDR2 FQGTGA. Between the trimmed V and J ends, which lost 1 base and 5 bases, there was a span of 9 bases. This CDR3 has 14 amino acids. CDR3 bases: TGTGCCAGCAGCTTAATGTCGGCTAACAATGAGCAGTTCTTC. The encoded protein is CASSLMSANNEQFF.

This chain links TRBV7-3 with TRBJ2-7; 9 positions agree with TRBD2. V shed 5 bases and J 4 bases; nucleotides not matched to a gene: 6. There are 14 residues in the CDR3. Germline CDR1 is SGHTA and CDR2 is FQGTGA. The CDR3 region has the DNA TGTGCCAGCAGCCCAGCGGGGGGAAAATACGAGCAGTACTTC. It yields the protein CASSPAGGKYEQYF.

The chain employs TRBV4-3 and TRBJ2-2; D not certain. Germline V gene data show CDR1 as LGHNA and CDR2 as YSLEER. CDR3 length: 15 residues. Trimming took off 0 bases at V and 0 bases at J, with 5 bases between the two ends. DNA of the CDR3: TGCGCCAGCAGCCAAGATTGGGCGAACACCGGGGAGCTGTTTTTT. Protein sequence: CASSQDWANTGELFF.

Many counts were recorded for this clonotype. The chain links TRBV7-6 to TRBJ2-1; 8 bases are shared with TRBD1. With 3 bases clipped from V and 6 bases from J, the junction kept 7 bases outside the gene matches. The CDR3 spans 15 residues. CDR1 SGHVS and CDR2 FNYEAQ come from the germline V gene. As DNA, the CDR3 is TGTGCCAGCAGCTTTCCGGGACAGGCAACCAATGAGCAGTTCTTC. Protein product: CASSFPGQATNEQFF.

V and J are TRBV12-3 or TRBV12-4 and TRBJ1-2, with D possibly matching TRBD1 (5 bases). CDR3 length: 13 amino acids. V was shortened by 4 bases and J by 4 bases, with 10 bases between the two germline ends. The CDR3 sequence: CASSSRGLYGYTF. The CDR3 bases are TGTGCCAGCAGTTCTCGGGGCCTCTATGGCTACACCTTC.

The gene calls are TRBV12-3 or TRBV12-4 and TRBJ2-3; D not certain. This CDR3 region has 12 residues. V was shortened by 6 bases and J by 6 bases, with 10 bases between the two germline ends. The CDR3 loop is CASSSTPDTQYF. CDR3 in DNA: TGTGCCAGCAGCTCGACGCCCGATACGCAGTATTTT.

V gene TRBV4-2 combines with J gene TRBJ1-1; D not certain. This CDR3 contains 14 residues. Deletions cut 2 bases from V and 1 base from J, with 8 bases between. CDR1 and CDR2 from the germline V gene are LGHNA and YNFKEQ. In DNA, the CDR3 is TGTGCCAGCAGCCAAAAATGGGCGAACACTGAAGCTTTCTTT. This translates into CASSQKWANTEAFF.

The chain carries TRBV20-1 and TRBJ1-1; TRBD1 is a possible D gene (6 bases). V was shortened by 6 bases and J by 0 bases, with 11 bases between the two germline ends. The CDR3 extends over 13 amino acids. Germline V lookup: CDR1 DFQATT, CDR2 SNEGSKA (reference sequence). The CDR3 sequence is CSAKDSLNTEAFF. In DNA, the CDR3 is TGCAGTGCAAAGGACAGCTTGAACACTGAAGCTTTCTTT.

This clonotype was seen repeatedly, ten times or more. This chain uses TRBV12-3 or TRBV12-4 with TRBJ2-7; D tentatively reads TRBD1 or TRBD2 (6 bases each). This CDR3 comprises 15 residues. The V and J ends lost 6 bases and 5 bases respectively, with 20 bases between them. The CDR3 is CASSPLRGVGHEQYF. DNA for the CDR3: TGTGCCAGCAGCCCTCTGAGGGGGGTGGGTCACGAGCAGTACTTC.

The V call is TRBV7-2, the J call TRBJ2-2; no clear D. The CDR3 contains 16 residues. Trimming removed 5 bases from V and 4 bases from J, with 17 bases in between. Per the germline V gene, CDR1 is SGHTA and CDR2 is FQGNSA. The CDR3 reads CASSPRIAFFTGELFF. In DNA form, the CDR3 reads TGTGCCAGCAGCCCAAGGATCGCTTTTTTCACCGGGGAGCTGTTTTTT.

This chain connects TRBV25-1 to TRBJ2-5; D possibly corresponds to TRBD2 (6 bases). This CDR3 comprises 15 residues. Trimming took 0 bases from V and 6 from J, leaving 14 bases between them. Germline-derived CDR1 and CDR2 are MGHDK and SYGVNS. The CDR3, as DNA: TGTGCCAGCAGTGAATATGACGGGGGTAGAAAGACCCAGTACTTC. Translation: CASSEYDGGRKTQYF.

V gene TRBV5-1 combines with J gene TRBJ2-7, with a tentative D call TRBD1 (6 bases). The CDR3 has 16 amino acids. Trimming removed 0 bases from V and 3 bases from J, with 16 bases in between. Per the germline V gene, CDR1 is SGHRS and CDR2 is YFSETQ. The CDR3 region is CASSLDPQGRGYEQYF. CDR3 nucleotides: TGCGCCAGCAGCTTGGACCCACAGGGACGGGGCTACGAGCAGTACTTC.

The table lists this clonotype with a few counts. V gene TRBV20-1 combines with J gene TRBJ1-4; D remains ambiguous. In germline, CDR1 is DFQATT, CDR2 SNEGSKA (reference sequence). Trimming removed 5 bases from V and 7 bases from J, with 17 bases in between. CDR3 length: 14 residues. The CDR3 DNA is TGCAGTGCTTCCTACCGGGAGAACGGTGAAAAACTGTTTTTT. Protein product: CSASYRENGEKLFF.

This clonotype was found a few times. This chain joins TRBV4-2 and TRBJ2-5; 11 positions agree with TRBD2. Germline CDR1 is LGHNA and CDR2 is YNFKEQ. This CDR3 region has 16 residues. V dropped 0 bases and J dropped 3; count of bases not matched to a gene: 3. The CDR3 DNA is TGTGCCAGCAGCCAAGATGGGACTAGCGGAGAAGAGACCCAGTACTTC. This translates into CASSQDGTSGEETQYF.

This chain connects TRBV29-1 to TRBJ2-3, with unresolved D. V dropped 4 bases and J dropped 2 bases, with 10 bases sitting between them. Germline CDR1 SQVTM, CDR2 ANQGSEA. The CDR3 is 13 amino acids. CDR3 sequence reads: CSVVPATTDTQYF. CDR3 nucleotide sequence: TGCAGCGTTGTTCCAGCGACCACAGATACGCAGTATTTT.

This clonotype was found a few times. The rearrangement joins TRBV5-6 to TRBJ2-1; D may be TRBD1 (5 bases). Germline V gene data show CDR1 as SGHDT and CDR2 as YYEEEE. The germline V and J ends were trimmed by 2 bases and 4 bases, with 19 bases remaining between them. This CDR3 has 17 residues. CDR3 in DNA: TGTGCCAGCAGCTTAATCTACAGGCCTAACTCATACAATGAGCAGTTCTTC. Amino acids: CASSLIYRPNSYNEQFF. The variable domain in full, with the rest retrieved from reference TRBV5-6 and TRBJ2-1, is DAGVTQSPTHLIKTRGQQVTLRCSPKSGHDTVSWYQQALGQGPQFIFQYYEEEERQRGNFPDRFSGHQFPNYSSELNVNALLLGDSALYLCASSLIYRPNSYNEQFFGPGTRLTVL.

The V gene is TRBV9, the J gene TRBJ2-1; D is possibly TRBD1 (5 bases). The CDR3 sequence is 16 residues long. Trimming stripped 3 bases from V and 0 bases from J, with 13 bases between. Germline lookup yields CDR1 SGDLS and CDR2 YYNGEE. The CDR3 loop reads CASSARQRSSYNEQFF. In DNA form, the CDR3 reads TGTGCCAGCAGCGCAAGACAGAGGAGCTCCTACAATGAGCAGTTCTTC.